The 11 T cell receptor beta chains listed next were all sequenced from one sample in a study of response to subunit inactivated influenza vaccine. TCRdb reprocessed the RT-PCR reads with MiXCR, giving one entry per CDR3 protein. The sample lists around 520,000 distinct CDR3 sequences; 25% were seen once. The sequencing here drew on CD4+ T cells sorted from PBMCs, taken less than 6 days after vaccination. Receptor source: a middle-aged man who received an inactivated influenza vaccine.

This rearrangement joins TRBV20-1 to TRBJ2-3, with 7 bases that match TRBD2. J gave up 4 bases and V 3 bases, and 4 bases lay outside the gene matches. From germline, CDR1 is DFQATT and CDR2 SNEGSKA (reference sequence). CDR3 length: 13 amino acids. CDR3 residues: CSASGGDADTQYF. Written as DNA, the CDR3 is TGCAGTGCTAGTGGGGGGGACGCAGATACGCAGTATTTT.

The chain joins TRBV19 to TRBJ1-3; no reliable D call. This CDR3 has 12 amino acids. CDR1 and CDR2 (germline): LNHDA, SQIVND (reference sequence). V lost 8 bases and J lost 0, with 5 bases in between. CDR3 nucleotide sequence: TGTGCCAGTGGTAGCTCTGGAAACACCATATATTTT. Its translation is CASGSSGNTIYF.

This clonotype was picked up many times. The rearrangement joins TRBV20-1 to TRBJ2-1; 8 positions agree with TRBD2. The CDR3 length is 14 residues. V lost 0 bases to trimming and J lost 5 bases; unmatched junction nucleotides: 3. Germline CDR1 DFQATT, CDR2 SNEGSKA (reference sequence). The CDR3 spells CSARDPGLDNEQFF. In nucleotides, the CDR3 is TGCAGTGCTAGAGATCCGGGACTAGACAATGAGCAGTTCTTC.

This chain uses TRBV7-2 with TRBJ1-1; D not certain. This CDR3 is built from 14 residues. V was shortened by 3 bases and J by 4 bases, with 12 bases between the two germline ends. Germline values: CDR1 SGHTA, CDR2 FQGNSA. The CDR3 nucleotides read TGTGCCAGCAGCTTCGGGTCCGGGTCCACTGAAGCTTTCTTT. Protein sequence: CASSFGSGSTEAFF.

This clonotype was counted between two and nine times. V gene TRBV20-1 combines with J gene TRBJ2-1; D gene ambiguous. Trimming removed 1 base at V and 8 bases at J, with 9 bases between. Germline V gene data show CDR1 as DFQATT and CDR2 as SNEGSKA (reference sequence). This CDR3 is 12 amino acids long. CDR3 DNA sequence: TGCAGTGCTAGAGGTCCCCCCCATGAGCAGTTCTTC. It is translated as CSARGPPHEQFF.

In its sample, this clonotype was seen a few times. The genes are TRBV29-1 and TRBJ2-1; TRBD2 agrees at 14 bases. The CDR3 has 15 residues. Per germline, CDR1 SQVTM and CDR2 ANQGSEA. The V segment lost 8 bases and the J segment 1 base; nucleotides outside the gene matches: 4. CDR3 sequence (DNA): TGCAGCTCCAGACTAGCGGGAGGGTCCTACAATGAGCAGTTCTTC. Amino acids: CSSRLAGGSYNEQFF.

This clonotype has a handful of counts. The rearrangement links TRBV7-2 to TRBJ2-5; perhaps TRBD1 as D (6 bases). Germline values: CDR1 SGHTA, CDR2 FQGNSA. The CDR3 is 15 residues long. Trimming shortened V by 5 bases and J by 1 base, and 14 bases separated the two germline ends. The CDR3 DNA reads TGTGCCAGCAGCAAATTTGGACAGAGCCAAGAGACCCAGTACTTC. This codes for CASSKFGQSQETQYF.

This chain connects TRBV10-3 to TRBJ2-2, with 7 bases identical to TRBD1. V trimming: 4 bases; J trimming: 3 bases; junction bases outside the gene matches: 11. CDR3 size: 17 residues. Looked up from germline, CDR1 is ENHRY and CDR2 is SYGVKD. The CDR3 coding sequence is TGTGCCATCAGTGCCCCGAGGCAGGGGGTTCACACCGGGGAGCTGTTTTTT. Encoded protein: CAISAPRQGVHTGELFF.

This clonotype was counted many times. The genes are TRBV20-1 and TRBJ2-2; TRBD1 matches at 7 bases. The CDR3 totals 14 residues. The V gene end was trimmed by 2 bases and the J gene end by 0 bases; junction bases not matched to a gene: 0. CDR1 DFQATT and CDR2 SNEGSKA come from the germline V gene (reference sequence). The chain's CDR3 is CSARQGANTGELFF. CDR3 sequence (DNA): TGCAGTGCTAGACAGGGGGCGAACACCGGGGAGCTGTTTTTT.

This clonotype was recorded a few times. V and J are TRBV20-1 and TRBJ2-3; weak D call: TRBD2 (6 bases). CDR3 size: 15 residues. CDR1 and CDR2 from the germline V gene are DFQATT and SNEGSKA (reference sequence). V was cut by 3 bases and J by 2 bases, with 15 bases left in between. In DNA, the CDR3 is TGCAGTGCTAGTCGGGCTAGCGATTCCACAGATACGCAGTATTTT. Amino acids: CSASRASDSTDTQYF.

V gene TRBV6-2 or TRBV6-3 combines with J gene TRBJ2-1, with D tentatively TRBD1 (5 bases). Trimming cost V 2 bases and J 0 bases, with 5 bases left between them. The CDR3 runs to 14 residues. Germline V CDR1 and CDR2: MNHEY, SVGEGT. The CDR3 DNA sequence: TGTGCCAGCAGTTACGACAGCTCCTACAATGAGCAGTTCTTC. This codes for CASSYDSSYNEQFF.